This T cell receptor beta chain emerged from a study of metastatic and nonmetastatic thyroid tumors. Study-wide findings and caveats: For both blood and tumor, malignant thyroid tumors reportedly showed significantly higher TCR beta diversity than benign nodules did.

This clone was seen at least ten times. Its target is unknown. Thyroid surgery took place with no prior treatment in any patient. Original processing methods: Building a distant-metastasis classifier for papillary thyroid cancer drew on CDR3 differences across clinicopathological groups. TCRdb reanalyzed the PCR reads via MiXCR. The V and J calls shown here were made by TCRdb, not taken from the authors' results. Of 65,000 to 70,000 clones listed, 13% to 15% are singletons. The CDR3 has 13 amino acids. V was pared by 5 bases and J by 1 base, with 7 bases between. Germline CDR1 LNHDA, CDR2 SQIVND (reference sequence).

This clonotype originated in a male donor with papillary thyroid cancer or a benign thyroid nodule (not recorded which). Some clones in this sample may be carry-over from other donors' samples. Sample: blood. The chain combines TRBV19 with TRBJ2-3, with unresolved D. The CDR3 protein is CASSSWGTDTQYF. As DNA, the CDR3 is TGTGCCAGTAGTTCGTGGGGCACAGATACGCAGTATTTT. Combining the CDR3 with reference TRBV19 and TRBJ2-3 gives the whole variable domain DGGITQSPKYLFRKEGQNVTLSCEQNLNHDAMYWYRQDPGQGLRLIYYSQIVNDFQKGDIAEGYSVSREKKESFPLTVTSAQKNPTAFYLCASSSWGTDTQYFGPGTRLTVL.